This T cell receptor (beta chain) was retrieved from a study of T cells in localized non-small cell lung cancer. The study's findings and limits: Uninvolved nearby lung showed the greatest T cell clonality, exceeding that found in tumor. Greater blood T cell density accompanied longer overall survival. Out of the top 100 tumor clones, a median around 57 were seen in adjacent lung.

Generated by immunoSEQ multiplex PCR, the TCRdb table keeps only in-frame clones and is missing some. The sample has over 2,500 clones, roughly 33% seen once. Germline CDR1 and CDR2: KGHSH and LQKENI. The V end was cut by 3 bases, the J end by 8 bases, with 8 bases between. The CDR3 loop spans 12 amino acids. This clone was observed a handful of times. The antigen remains unidentified. The clonotype originates from a man between 40 and 70 years old with stage I lung adenocarcinoma. The rearrangement joins TRBV18 to TRBJ2-1; D is uncertain. The sample here was lung tumor tissue, taken before any cancer treatment. CDR3 coding DNA: TGTGCCAGCTCACCGAGACTCGATGAGCAGTTCTTC. Its translation is CASSPRLDEQFF.